The 14 T cell receptor beta chains in this list originate from one sample, sequenced in a study of cytomegalovirus exposure and HLA in healthy donors. Amplification used 60 Vbeta primers and 13 Jbeta primers. Repertoires were generated with immunoSEQ multiplex PCR, while TCRdb's copy carries only in-frame clones and drops some. The sample carries tens of thousands of clones, 65% to 85% recorded once. The sample taken for sequencing was PBMCs. These receptors were taken from a woman aged 25-40 years in good health and CMV-seronegative.

The chain is built from TRBV29-1 and TRBJ2-3; 7 bases map to TRBD1. With 4 bases clipped from V and 1 base from J, the junction kept 5 bases outside the gene matches. The V gene's germline CDR1 is SQVTM and CDR2 ANQGSEA. The CDR3 has 14 amino acids. CDR3 sequence (DNA): TGCAGCGTTGGAGGGGGCTTAGGCACAGATACGCAGTATTTT. Translated, it gives CSVGGGLGTDTQYF.

V is TRBV18 and J is TRBJ2-1; 8 bases map to TRBD2. The CDR3 covers 15 residues. V dropped 0 bases and J dropped 3; count of bases not matched to a gene: 1. The germline gives CDR1 KGHSH, CDR2 LQKENI. The CDR3 sequence: CASSPPGTSYNEQFF. The CDR3 nucleotides read TGTGCCAGCTCACCACCCGGGACTAGCTACAATGAGCAGTTCTTC.

A single count supports this clone. The chain carries TRBV9 and TRBJ2-7, with a tentative D call TRBD2 (6 bases). CDR1 and CDR2 (germline): SGDLS, YYNGEE. This CDR3 has 13 amino acids. The V end lost 2 bases, the J end lost 5 bases, and 11 bases lay between the germline ends. The CDR3 spells CASSVGTGDEQYV. The CDR3 DNA follows: TGTGCCAGCAGCGTGGGGACTGGTGACGAGCAGTACGTC.

The rearrangement joins TRBV19 to TRBJ1-5; 11 bases fit TRBD1. Germline V gene data show CDR1 as LNHDA and CDR2 as SQIVND (reference sequence). V shed 3 bases and J 7 bases; nucleotides not matched to a gene: 8. The CDR3 length is 16 residues. The CDR3 region has the DNA TGTGCCAGTAGTATCGGGGCAGGGACAGGGGGGCAGCCCCAGCATTTT. Amino acid sequence: CASSIGAGTGGQPQHF.

The chain carries TRBV30 and TRBJ1-1, with a weak D call TRBD1 (5 bases). This CDR3 region has 14 residues. V shed 0 bases and J shed 5 bases, with 13 bases lying between them. Germline V lookup: CDR1 GTSNPN, CDR2 SVGIG (reference sequence). CDR3 coding DNA: TGTGCCTGGAGTGTACTGGGGGGGTATACTGAAGCTTTCTTT. Residues: CAWSVLGGYTEAFF.

The chain recombines TRBV6-4 with TRBJ2-1; 9 nucleotides align to TRBD1. The CDR3 loop spans 15 amino acids. Trimming at V came to 3 bases and at J to 6 bases, leaving 6 bases not matched to a gene. In germline, CDR1 is MRHNA, CDR2 SNTAGT. CDR3 sequence reads: CASSEAQGASNEQFF. For the CDR3, the DNA is TGTGCCAGCAGTGAAGCACAGGGGGCGAGCAATGAGCAGTTCTTC.

V usage is TRBV5-4 and J usage is TRBJ2-5; TRBD2 agrees at 13 bases. CDR3 length: 17 residues. V gave up 3 bases and J gave up 2 bases; unmatched junction bases: 7. CDR1 SGHNT and CDR2 YYREEE come from the germline V gene (reference sequence). The CDR3 nucleotides read TGTGCCAGCAGCTCCGGACTAGCGGGAGCAGGGCAAGAGACCCAGTACTTC. Its protein product is CASSSGLAGAGQETQYF.

The chain carries TRBV11-3 and TRBJ2-7; unclear D gene. The ends were cut back, 6 bases at V and 0 bases at J, with 9 bases in the middle. CDR3 size: 13 residues. Germline CDR1 and CDR2: SGHNT and YENEEA. This CDR3 reads CASSAANSYEQYF. Written as DNA, the CDR3 is TGTGCCAGCAGTGCGGCGAACTCCTACGAGCAGTACTTC.

V and J are TRBV6-5 and TRBJ2-1; D remains unclear. The germline gives CDR1 MNHEY, CDR2 SVGAGI. The CDR3 has 11 residues. Trimming removed 5 bases from V and 4 bases from J, with 3 bases in between. The CDR3 coding sequence is TGTGCCAGCAGTCTTTACAATGAGCAGTTCTTC. Translating it yields CASSLYNEQFF.

The chain is built from TRBV11-3 and TRBJ2-1, with TRBD1 matching 7 bases. Germline V gives CDR1 SGHNT, CDR2 YENEEA. The length of the CDR3 is 12 residues. With V trimmed by 4 bases and J by 15 bases, 9 bases remained unmatched. The CDR3 is CASSSSGQVPFF. The CDR3 nucleotides read TGTGCCAGCAGCTCATCTGGACAGGTTCCGTTCTTC.

The chain uses TRBV2 and TRBJ1-5; D may be TRBD1 (5 bases). Germline V gene sequence: CDR1 SNHLY, CDR2 FYNNEI. This CDR3 is built from 14 residues. Deletions cut 1 base from V and 8 bases from J, with 12 bases between. CDR3 sequence reads: CASSEGGRGKPQHF. The CDR3 nucleotides read TGTGCCAGCAGTGAAGGGGGACGGGGGAAGCCCCAGCATTTT.

The CDR3 DNA reads TGTGCCAGCAGTGAGGGACTAGCGGGAGATACGCAGTATTTT. As protein: CASSEGLAGDTQYF. This sequence joins TRBV6-4 and TRBJ2-3, with 12 nucleotides matching TRBD2. Trimming cost V 3 bases and J 5 bases; bases outside gene matches: 0. From germline, CDR1 is MRHNA and CDR2 SNTAGT. The CDR3 spans 14 residues.

The chain recombines TRBV10-3 with TRBJ1-6; D is perhaps TRBD1 (5 bases). Trimming stripped 3 bases from V and 9 bases from J, with 15 bases between. The V gene's germline CDR1 is ENHRY and CDR2 SYGVKD. CDR3 size: 15 residues. The CDR3 nucleotides read TGTGCCATCAGTGACAGGGTGGGATTCGCTTCACCCCTCCACTTT. Its translation is CAISDRVGFASPLHF.

The chain links TRBV4-1 to TRBJ2-5, with D perhaps TRBD1 (6 bases). The J call may be incorrect, as the DNA end agrees better with TRBJ2-7. CDR1 MGHRA and CDR2 YSYEKL come from the germline V gene. This CDR3 contains 15 residues. In DNA form, the CDR3 reads TGCGCCAGCAGCCAAGATGGACAGCCGTCCGGCGAGCAGTACTTC. Its translation is CASSQDGQPSGEQYF.